This TCR beta chain is drawn from a study of response to subunit inactivated influenza vaccine. This clonotype occurred a few times. Its antigen is not identified. Germline trimming cut 4 bases from V and 1 base from J; bases unmatched to any gene: 8. The germline V gene has CDR1 SGHTA and CDR2 FQGNSA. The CDR3 has 16 residues. TCRdb reprocessed the RT-PCR reads with MiXCR, giving one entry per CDR3 protein. Among about 700,000 distinct CDR3 sequences listed, over 11% were seen once. The study, taken as a whole, reports: After each seasonal influenza vaccination, few new T cells are recruited, the authors suggested.

The sample here was PBMCs from blood, taken less than 15 days before vaccination. The genes are TRBV7-2 and TRBJ1-1; 8 bases map to TRBD1. The sequence derives from a man aged 45-60 years who received an inactivated influenza vaccine. CDR3 DNA: TGTGCCAGCAGCTCCCCGGACAGGGCGGCGAACACTGAAGCTTTCTTT. Translated, it gives CASSSPDRAANTEAFF.